This TCR beta chain emerged from a study of regulatory T cells in long-lasting Graves disease. Assembly of TCR beta libraries relied on iRepertoire HTBI primers together with Arm-PCR of CDR3 regions. MiXCR, applied by TCRdb to the multiplex PCR reads, yields one record per CDR3 protein. The sample carries some 240,000 distinct CDR3 sequences, 15% to 20% recorded once. The CDR3 is made up of 15 amino acids. Germline CDR1 SGHRS, CDR2 YFSETQ. V lost 0 bases to trimming and J lost 0 bases, with 7 bases between them. The time point was: newly diagnosed GD, antithyroid drugs for less than 3 months. PBMCs provided the RNA from which the TCR library was made. Graves' disease diagnosis was established per American Thyroid Association guidelines. The data also belong to a second study, concerning T cells in Graves' hyperthyroidism and ophthalmopathy. That study reports: Hyperthyroidism was newly diagnosed in patients aged 18 to 65 (duration under 2 months). A patient was excluded if there was uncontrolled infection, other autoimmune disease, pregnancy or lactation. The HTBI set primed first-round TCR CDR3 RT-PCR.

Source: peripheral blood mononuclear cells (PBMCs), taken at new diagnosis, from a patient treated with antithyroid drugs. The receptor was isolated from a woman aged 25 to 39 with Graves disease. The gene calls are TRBV5-1 and TRBJ1-3, with unresolved D. The CDR3 reads CASSLAFSSGNTIYF. CDR3 DNA: TGCGCCAGCAGCTTGGCCTTTTCCTCTGGAAACACCATATATTTT.